Sequencing of this T cell receptor (beta chain) was carried out in a study of cytomegalovirus exposure and HLA in healthy donors. Study at large: Among 150 million to 200 million T cells, an earlier analysis found roughly 100 million unique TCR beta sequences. The study's findings and limits: Using the classifier, cytomegalovirus status was reportedly diagnosed with high specificity and sensitivity.

A word on this clone: The antigen remains unidentified.

The CDR3 runs to 15 residues. Trimming removed 4 bases from V and 4 bases from J; junction bases left unmatched: 6. The germline V gene has CDR1 SGHNT and CDR2 YYREEE (reference sequence). Primers for the PCR totalled 60 Vbeta and 13 Jbeta. Sequencing was performed with immunoSEQ multiplex PCR; in TCRdb, only in-frame clones are kept and a portion is missing. This sample carries under 250,000 clones, around four fifths of them seen once, and the ten largest clones take 1.5% to 2%. The sequencing input was PBMCs. The rearrangement links TRBV5-4 to TRBJ2-1; 9 bases map to TRBD1. The sequence came from a man aged 45 to 65 in good health and CMV-seronegative. The CDR3 spells CASSVDRGSYNEQFF. The CDR3 DNA sequence: TGTGCCAGCAGCGTTGACAGGGGGAGTTACAATGAGCAGTTCTTC.